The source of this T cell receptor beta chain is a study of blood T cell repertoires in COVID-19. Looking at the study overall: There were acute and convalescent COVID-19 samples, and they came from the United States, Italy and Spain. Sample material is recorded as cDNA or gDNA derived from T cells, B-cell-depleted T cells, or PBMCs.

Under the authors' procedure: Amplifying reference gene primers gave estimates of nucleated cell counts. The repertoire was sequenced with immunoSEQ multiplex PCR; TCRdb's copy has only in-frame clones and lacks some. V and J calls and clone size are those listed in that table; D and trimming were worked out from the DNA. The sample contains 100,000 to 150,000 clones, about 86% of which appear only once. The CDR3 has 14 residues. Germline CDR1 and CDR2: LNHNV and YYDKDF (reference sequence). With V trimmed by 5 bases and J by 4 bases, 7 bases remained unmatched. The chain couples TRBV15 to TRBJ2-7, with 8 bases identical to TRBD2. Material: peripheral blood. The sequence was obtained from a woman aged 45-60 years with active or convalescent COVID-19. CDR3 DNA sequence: TGTGCCACCAGCGGCGGTCGCGGGAGGTACGAGCAGTACTTC. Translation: CATSGGRGRYEQYF.